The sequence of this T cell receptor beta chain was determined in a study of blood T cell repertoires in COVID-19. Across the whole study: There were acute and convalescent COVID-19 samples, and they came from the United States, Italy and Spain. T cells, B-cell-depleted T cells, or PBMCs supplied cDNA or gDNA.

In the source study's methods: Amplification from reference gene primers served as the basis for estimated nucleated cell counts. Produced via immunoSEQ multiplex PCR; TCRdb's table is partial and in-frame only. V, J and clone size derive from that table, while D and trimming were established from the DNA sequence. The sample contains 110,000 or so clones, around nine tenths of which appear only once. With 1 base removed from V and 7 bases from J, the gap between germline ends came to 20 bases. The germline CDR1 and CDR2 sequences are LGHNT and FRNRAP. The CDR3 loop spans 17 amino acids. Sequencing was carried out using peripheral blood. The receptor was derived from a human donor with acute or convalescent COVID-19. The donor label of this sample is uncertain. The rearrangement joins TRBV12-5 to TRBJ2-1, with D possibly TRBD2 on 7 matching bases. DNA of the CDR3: TGTGCTAGTGGTTTGGAGGCCCGGGGGGCGCGATGTAATGAGCAGTTCTTC. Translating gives CASGLEARGARCNEQFF.